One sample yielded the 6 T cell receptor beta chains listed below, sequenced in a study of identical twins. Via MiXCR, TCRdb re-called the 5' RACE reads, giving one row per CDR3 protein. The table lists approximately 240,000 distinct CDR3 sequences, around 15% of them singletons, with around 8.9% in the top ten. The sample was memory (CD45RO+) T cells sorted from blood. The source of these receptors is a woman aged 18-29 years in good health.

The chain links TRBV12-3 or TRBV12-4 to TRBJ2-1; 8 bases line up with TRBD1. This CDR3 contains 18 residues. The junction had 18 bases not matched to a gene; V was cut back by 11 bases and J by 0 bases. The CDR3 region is CAFSFHRGAPSSYNEQFF. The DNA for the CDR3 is TGTGCCTTCAGTTTTCACAGGGGGGCCCCTAGCTCCTACAATGAGCAGTTCTTC.

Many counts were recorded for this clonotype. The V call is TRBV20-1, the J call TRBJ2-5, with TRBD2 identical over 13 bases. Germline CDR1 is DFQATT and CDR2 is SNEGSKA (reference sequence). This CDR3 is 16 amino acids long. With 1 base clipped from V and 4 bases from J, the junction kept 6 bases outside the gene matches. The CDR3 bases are TGCAGTGCTAGAGGCCCCGGACTAGCGGGGGTAGAGACCCAGTACTTC. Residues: CSARGPGLAGVETQYF.

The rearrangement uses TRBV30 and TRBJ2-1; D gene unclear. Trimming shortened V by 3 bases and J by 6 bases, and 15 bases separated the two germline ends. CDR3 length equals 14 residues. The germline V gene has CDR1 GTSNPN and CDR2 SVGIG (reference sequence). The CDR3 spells CAWRPLTYTNEQFF. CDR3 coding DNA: TGTGCCTGGAGACCGCTGACCTACACCAATGAGCAGTTCTTC.

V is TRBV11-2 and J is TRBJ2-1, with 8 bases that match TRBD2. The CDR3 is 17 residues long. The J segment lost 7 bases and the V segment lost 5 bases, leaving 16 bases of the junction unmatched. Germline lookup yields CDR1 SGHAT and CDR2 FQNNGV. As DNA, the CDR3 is TGTGCCAGCAGCCCGAAGTGGGGTAGCGGGAAGAGGAATGAGCAGTTCTTC. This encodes CASSPKWGSGKRNEQFF.

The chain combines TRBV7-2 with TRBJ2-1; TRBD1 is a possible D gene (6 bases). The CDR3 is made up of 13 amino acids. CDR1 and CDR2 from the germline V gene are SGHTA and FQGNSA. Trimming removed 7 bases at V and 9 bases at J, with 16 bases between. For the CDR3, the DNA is TGTGCCAGCACCTCCGACAGGTGGGGTGAGCAGTTCTTC. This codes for CASTSDRWGEQFF.

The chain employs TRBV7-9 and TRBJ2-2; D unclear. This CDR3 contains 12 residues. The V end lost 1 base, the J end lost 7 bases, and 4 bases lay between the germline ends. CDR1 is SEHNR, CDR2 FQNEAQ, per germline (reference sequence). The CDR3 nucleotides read TGTGCCAGCAGCTTAGACTACGGGGAGCTGTTTTTT. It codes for CASSLDYGELFF.